Listed below are T cell receptor beta chains from one sample, sequenced in a study of T cell responses to AZD1222 COVID-19 vaccine. Profiled with immunoSEQ multiplex PCR; TCRdb holds only in-frame clones, not every one. The sample records about 170,000 clones, around 88% being singletons. Here the sequenced sample was peripheral blood, taken 28 days after the second AZD1222 dose. These receptors all stem from an adult who received the AZD1222 COVID-19 vaccine. CDR3s include the opening cysteine and the closing phenylalanine or tryptophan. D genes are given only for firm matches.

>TRBJ1-2|TRBV10-3|-
CAISPDRDGYTF
TGTGCCATCAGTCCTGACCGGGATGGCTACACCTTC
>TRBJ2-5|TRBV11-2|-
CATSIGQRRETQYF
TGTGCCACCTCGATCGGACAGAGGAGAGAGACCCAGTACTTC
>TRBJ2-2|TRBV5-1|-
CASSPSGFNTGELFF
TGCGCCAGCAGCCCCTCGGGGTTTAACACCGGGGAGCTGTTTTTT
>TRBJ2-7|TRBV7-8|-
CASQRDRSYEQYF
TGTGCCAGTCAGCGAGATCGATCCTACGAGCAGTACTTC
>TRBJ2-2|TRBV5-1|TRBD1
CASRTGEAGELFF
TGCGCCAGCAGGACAGGGGAAGCCGGGGAGCTGTTTTTT
>TRBJ2-7|TRBV6-5|TRBD1
CASSFPGQGGDEQYF
TGTGCCAGCAGTTTCCCGGGACAGGGGGGCGACGAGCAGTACTTC
>TRBJ2-7|TRBV5-6|TRBD1
CASRIWDRAYYEQYF
TGTGCCAGCAGAATTTGGGACAGGGCTTACTACGAGCAGTACTTC
>TRBJ1-5|TRBV5-6|-
CASSLGPYQPQHF
TGTGCCAGCAGCTTGGGGCCATATCAGCCCCAGCATTTT
>TRBJ2-7|TRBV11-2|-
CASSLIVTYEQYF
TGTGCCAGCAGCTTAATTGTAACCTACGAGCAGTACTTC
>TRBJ2-5|TRBV13|-
CASSSTNHLGGRMETQYF
TGTGCCAGCAGCTCCACTAACCATCTTGGGGGGCGCATGGAGACCCAGTACTTC
>TRBJ2-7|TRBV7-2|TRBD2
CASSSSGGLTHYEQYF
TGTGCCAGCAGCTCCTCGGGGGGGTTAACCCACTACGAGCAGTACTTC
>TRBJ2-1|TRBV15|-
CATRGGPPLLYNEQFF
TGTGCCACCAGGGGGGGACCACCCCTACTCTACAATGAGCAGTTCTTC
>TRBJ2-1|TRBV19|-
CASSIGGNEQFF
TGTGCCAGTAGTATAGGGGGCAATGAGCAGTTCTTC
>TRBJ2-5|TRBV12-3/TRBV12-4|-
CASSSAGKEAQYF
TGTGCCAGCAGTTCGGCCGGAAAGGAAGCCCAGTACTTC